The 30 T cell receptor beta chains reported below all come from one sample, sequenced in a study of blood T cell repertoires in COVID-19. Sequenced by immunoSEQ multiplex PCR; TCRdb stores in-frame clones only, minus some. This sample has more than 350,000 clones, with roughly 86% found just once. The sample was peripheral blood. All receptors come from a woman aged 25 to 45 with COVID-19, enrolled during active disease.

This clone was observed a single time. The DNA for the CDR3 is TGTGCCAGCAGGTCCCGGGTAGCGGGGGATCAAGAGACCCAGTACTTC. The encoded protein is CASRSRVAGDQETQYF. V gene TRBV2 combines with J gene TRBJ2-5; 9 nucleotides agree with TRBD2. This CDR3 region has 16 residues. The germline CDR1 and CDR2 sequences are SNHLY and FYNNEI. Trimming removed 6 bases from V and 2 bases from J; junction bases left unmatched: 10. The complete variable domain, with remaining parts taken from reference TRBV2 and TRBJ2-5, reads EPEVTQTPSHQVTQMGQEVILRCVPISNHLYFYWYRQILGQKVEFLVSFYNNEISEKSEIFDDQFSVERPDGSNFTLKIRSTKLEDSAMYFCASRSRVAGDQETQYFGPGTRLLVL.

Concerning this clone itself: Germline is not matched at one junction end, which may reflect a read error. The CDR3 DNA follows: TGTGCTAGCAGTCTCCTAGCGGGAGGGCCGGGGGAGCAGTACTTC. It codes for CASSLLAGGPGEQYF. The chain has TRBV7-7 and TRBJ2-7; 12 bases are a match to TRBD2. CDR1 SSHAT and CDR2 FNYEAQ come from the germline V gene (reference sequence). The CDR3 runs to 15 residues.

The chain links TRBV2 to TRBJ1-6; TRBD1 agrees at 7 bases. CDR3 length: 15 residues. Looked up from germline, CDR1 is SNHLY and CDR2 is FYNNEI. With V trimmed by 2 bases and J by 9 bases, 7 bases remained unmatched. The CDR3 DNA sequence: TGTGCCAGCAGTGAAAGCCCCAGACAGGGTTCACCCCTCCACTTT. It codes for CASSESPRQGSPLHF.

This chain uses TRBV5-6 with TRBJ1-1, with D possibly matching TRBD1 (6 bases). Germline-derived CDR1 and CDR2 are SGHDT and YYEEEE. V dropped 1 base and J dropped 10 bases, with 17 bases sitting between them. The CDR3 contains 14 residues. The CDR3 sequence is CASSLSTTVGGAFF. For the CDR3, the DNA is TGTGCCAGCAGCTTGTCCACCACCGTAGGGGGAGCTTTCTTT.

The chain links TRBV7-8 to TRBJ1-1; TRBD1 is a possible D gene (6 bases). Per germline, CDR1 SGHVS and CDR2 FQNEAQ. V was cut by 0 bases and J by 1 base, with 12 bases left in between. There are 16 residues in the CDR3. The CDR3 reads CASSLAGQHRNTEAFF. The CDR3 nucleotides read TGTGCCAGCAGCTTAGCTGGACAGCATCGGAACACTGAAGCTTTCTTT.

In nucleotides, the CDR3 is TGTGCCAGCAGTTATAACCGGTCCACGGGTCAGCCCCAGCATTTT. This encodes CASSYNRSTGQPQHF. The gene calls are TRBV11-3 and TRBJ1-5; D remains ambiguous. The CDR3 length is 15 residues. Trimming cost V 6 bases and J 6 bases, with 18 bases left between them. CDR1 is SGHNT, CDR2 YENEEA, per germline.

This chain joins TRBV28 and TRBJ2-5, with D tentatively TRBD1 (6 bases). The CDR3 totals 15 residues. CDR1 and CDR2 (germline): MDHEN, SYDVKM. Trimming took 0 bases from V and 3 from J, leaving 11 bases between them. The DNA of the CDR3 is TGTGCCAGCAGTTTATGGGAACAGGGAAAAGAGACCCAGTACTTC. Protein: CASSLWEQGKETQYF.

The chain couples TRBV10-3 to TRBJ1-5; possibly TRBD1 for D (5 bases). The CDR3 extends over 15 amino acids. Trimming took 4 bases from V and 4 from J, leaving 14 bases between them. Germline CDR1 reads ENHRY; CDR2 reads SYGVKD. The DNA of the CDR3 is TGTGCCATCAGTGGAGGCAGGGTAGCAAATCAGCCCCAGCATTTT. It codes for CAISGGRVANQPQHF.

Written as DNA, the CDR3 is TGTGCCAGCAGACCCGGGGTGGCGGGGACCCAGTACTTC. Protein: CASRPGVAGTQYF. V gene TRBV3-1 (or the pseudogene TRBV3-2) combines with J gene TRBJ2-5; D perhaps matches TRBD2 (5 bases). The V end lost 6 bases, the J end lost 7 bases, and 15 bases lay between the germline ends. CDR1 is LGHDT, CDR2 YNNKEL, per germline (reference sequence). The length of the CDR3 is 13 residues.

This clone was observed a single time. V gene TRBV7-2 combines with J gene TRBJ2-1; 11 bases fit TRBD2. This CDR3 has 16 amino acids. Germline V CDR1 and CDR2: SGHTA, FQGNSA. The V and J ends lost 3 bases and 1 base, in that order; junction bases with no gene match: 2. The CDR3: CASSLTSGASYNEQFF. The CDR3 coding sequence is TGTGCCAGCAGCTTGACTAGCGGGGCGTCCTACAATGAGCAGTTCTTC.

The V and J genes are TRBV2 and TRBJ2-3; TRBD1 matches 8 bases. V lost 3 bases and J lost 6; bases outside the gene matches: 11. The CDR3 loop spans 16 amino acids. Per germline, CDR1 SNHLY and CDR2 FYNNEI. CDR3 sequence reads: CASSEIEGQVLDTQYF. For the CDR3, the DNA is TGTGCCAGCAGTGAGATTGAGGGACAGGTTCTTGATACGCAGTATTTT.

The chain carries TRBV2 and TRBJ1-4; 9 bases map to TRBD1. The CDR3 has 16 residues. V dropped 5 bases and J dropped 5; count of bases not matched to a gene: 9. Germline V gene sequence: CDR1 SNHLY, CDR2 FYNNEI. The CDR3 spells CASSPGTGMGNEKLFF. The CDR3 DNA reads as TGTGCCAGCAGTCCCGGGACAGGGATGGGAAATGAAAAACTGTTTTTT.

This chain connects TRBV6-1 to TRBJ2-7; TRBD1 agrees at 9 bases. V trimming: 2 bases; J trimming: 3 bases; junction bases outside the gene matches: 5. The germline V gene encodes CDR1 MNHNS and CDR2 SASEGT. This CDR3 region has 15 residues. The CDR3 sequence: CASSELGQGNYEQYF. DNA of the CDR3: TGTGCCAGCAGTGAACTGGGACAGGGTAACTACGAGCAGTACTTC.

The DNA for the CDR3 is TGTGCCGCCGGAAAGGACAGGGGTGGGGTAACACCCCTCCACTTT. Protein product: CAAGKDRGGVTPLHF. This chain uses TRBV10-3 with TRBJ1-6; TRBD1 matches 9 bases. The CDR3 length is 15 residues. Germline lookup yields CDR1 ENHRY and CDR2 SYGVKD. Germline trimming cut 11 bases from V and 11 bases from J; bases unmatched to any gene: 16.

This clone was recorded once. CDR3 in DNA: TGTGCCAGCAGCCTGTCCTTGAACACTGAAGCTTTCTTT. Encoded protein: CASSLSLNTEAFF. This rearrangement joins TRBV28 to TRBJ1-1; D is unclear. The V end was cut by 6 bases, the J end by 0 bases, with 8 bases between. Germline V gives CDR1 MDHEN, CDR2 SYDVKM. The CDR3 extends over 13 amino acids.

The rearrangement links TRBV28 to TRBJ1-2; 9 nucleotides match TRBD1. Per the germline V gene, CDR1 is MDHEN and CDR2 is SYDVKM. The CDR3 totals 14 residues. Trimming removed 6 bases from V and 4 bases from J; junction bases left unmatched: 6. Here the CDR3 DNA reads TGTGCCAGCAGGAGGACAGGGGCTACCTATGGCTACACCTTC. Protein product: CASRRTGATYGYTF.

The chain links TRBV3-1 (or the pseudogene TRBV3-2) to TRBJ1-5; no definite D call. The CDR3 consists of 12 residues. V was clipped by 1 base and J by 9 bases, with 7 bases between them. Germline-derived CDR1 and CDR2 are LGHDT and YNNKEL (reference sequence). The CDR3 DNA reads TGTGCCAGCAGCCAAGGGGAGGGGCCCCAGCATTTT. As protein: CASSQGEGPQHF.

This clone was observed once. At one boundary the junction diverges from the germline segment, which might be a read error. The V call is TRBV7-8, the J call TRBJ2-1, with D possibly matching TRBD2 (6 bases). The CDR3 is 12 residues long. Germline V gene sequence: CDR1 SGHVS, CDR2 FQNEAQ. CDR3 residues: CASSLTSDGGIF. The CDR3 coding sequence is TGTGCCAGCAGCTTAACCTCGGATGGGGGGATCTTC.

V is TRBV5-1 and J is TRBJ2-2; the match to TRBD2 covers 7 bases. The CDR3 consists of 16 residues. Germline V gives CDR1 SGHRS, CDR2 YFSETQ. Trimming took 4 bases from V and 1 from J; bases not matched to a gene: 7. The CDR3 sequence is CASSPTASGNTGELFF. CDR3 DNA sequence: TGCGCCAGCAGCCCAACCGCTAGCGGGAACACCGGGGAGCTGTTTTTT.

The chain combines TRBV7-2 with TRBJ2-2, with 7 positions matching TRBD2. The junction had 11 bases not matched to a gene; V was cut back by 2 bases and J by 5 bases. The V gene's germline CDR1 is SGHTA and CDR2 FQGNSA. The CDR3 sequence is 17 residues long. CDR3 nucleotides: TGTGCCAGCAGCTTAACCCCGGGACGGGGGGATACCGGGGAGCTGTTTTTT. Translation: CASSLTPGRGDTGELFF.

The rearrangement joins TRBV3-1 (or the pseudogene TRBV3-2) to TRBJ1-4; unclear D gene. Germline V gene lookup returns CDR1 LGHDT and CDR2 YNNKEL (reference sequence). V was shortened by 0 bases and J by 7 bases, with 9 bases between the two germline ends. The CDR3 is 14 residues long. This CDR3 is CASSQDREREKLFF. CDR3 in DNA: TGTGCCAGCAGCCAAGATCGGGAACGTGAAAAACTGTTTTTT.

The CDR3 reads CASSRDSSSYEQYF. In DNA form, the CDR3 reads TGTGCCAGCAGCCGGGATTCAAGCTCCTACGAGCAGTACTTC. V and J are TRBV6-5 and TRBJ2-7, with D possibly being TRBD2 (5 bases). The CDR3 runs to 14 residues. Germline V gives CDR1 MNHEY, CDR2 SVGAGI. V lost 6 bases and J 0 bases, leaving 12 bases between the germline ends.

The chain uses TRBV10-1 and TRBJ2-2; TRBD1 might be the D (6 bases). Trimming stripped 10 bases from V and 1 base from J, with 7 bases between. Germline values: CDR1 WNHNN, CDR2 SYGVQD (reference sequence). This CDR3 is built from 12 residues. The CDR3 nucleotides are TGCGCCACGACAGGGAACACCGGGGAGCTGTTTTTT. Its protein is CATTGNTGELFF.

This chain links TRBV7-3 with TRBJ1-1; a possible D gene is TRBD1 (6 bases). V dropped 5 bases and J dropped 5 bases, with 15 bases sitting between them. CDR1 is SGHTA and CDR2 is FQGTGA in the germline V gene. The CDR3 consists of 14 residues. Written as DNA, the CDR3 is TGTGCCAGCAGCAGCTCAGGGGAGGGTACTGAAGCTTTCTTT. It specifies CASSSSGEGTEAFF.

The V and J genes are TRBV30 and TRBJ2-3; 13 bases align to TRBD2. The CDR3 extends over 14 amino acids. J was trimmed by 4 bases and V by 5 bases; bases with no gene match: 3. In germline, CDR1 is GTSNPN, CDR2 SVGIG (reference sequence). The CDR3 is CAWDGLAGADTQYF. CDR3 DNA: TGTGCCTGGGATGGACTAGCGGGAGCAGATACGCAGTATTTT.

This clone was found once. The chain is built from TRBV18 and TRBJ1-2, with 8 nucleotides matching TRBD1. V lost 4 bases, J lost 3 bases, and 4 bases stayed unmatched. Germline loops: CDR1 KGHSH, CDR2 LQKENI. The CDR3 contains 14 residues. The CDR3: CASSRDRTYYGYTF. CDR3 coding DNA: TGTGCCAGCTCACGGGACAGGACCTACTATGGCTACACCTTC. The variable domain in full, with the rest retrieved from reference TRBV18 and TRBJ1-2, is NAGVMQNPRHLVRRRGQEARLRCSPMKGHSHVYWYRQLPEEGLKFMVYLQKENIIDESGMPKERFSAEFPKEGPSILRIQQVVRGDSAAYFCASSRDRTYYGYTFGSGTRLTVV.

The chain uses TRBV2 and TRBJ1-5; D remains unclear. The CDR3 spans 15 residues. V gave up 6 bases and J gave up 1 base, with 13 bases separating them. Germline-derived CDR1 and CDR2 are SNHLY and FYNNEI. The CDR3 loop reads CASRPGLGSNQPQHF. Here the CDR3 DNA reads TGTGCCAGCAGACCCGGACTAGGGAGCAATCAGCCCCAGCATTTT.

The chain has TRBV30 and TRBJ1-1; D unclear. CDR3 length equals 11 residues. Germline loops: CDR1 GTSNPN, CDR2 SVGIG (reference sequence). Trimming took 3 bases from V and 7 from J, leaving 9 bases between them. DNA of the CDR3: TGTGCCTGGAGGCAGGCTGGTGAAGCTTTCTTT. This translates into CAWRQAGEAFF.

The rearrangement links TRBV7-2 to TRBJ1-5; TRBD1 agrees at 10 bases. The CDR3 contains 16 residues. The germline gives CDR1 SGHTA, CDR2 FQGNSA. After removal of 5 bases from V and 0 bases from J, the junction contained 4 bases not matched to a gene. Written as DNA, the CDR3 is TGTGCCAGCAGCCCAGGGACAGGGGTTAGCAATCAGCCCCAGCATTTT. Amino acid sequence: CASSPGTGVSNQPQHF.

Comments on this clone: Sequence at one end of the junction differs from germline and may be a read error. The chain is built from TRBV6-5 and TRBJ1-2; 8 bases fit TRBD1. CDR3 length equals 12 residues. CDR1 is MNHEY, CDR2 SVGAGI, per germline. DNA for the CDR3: TGTGCCAGCAGTTCCCCGGGACAGGAGGAGCGCTTC. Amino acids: CASSSPGQEERF.